This T cell receptor beta chain came from a study of blood T cell repertoires in COVID-19. Across the whole study: T cells, B-cell-depleted T cells, or PBMCs provided the cDNA or gDNA that served as material.

The CDR3 has 15 amino acids. From germline, CDR1 is MNHEY and CDR2 SVGAGI. V shed 6 bases, J shed 0 bases, and the junction held 6 bases outside the gene matches. Study processing details: Quantification of nucleated cells was approximated via reference gene primer amplification. Clones were read by immunoSEQ multiplex PCR, and TCRdb kept only the in-frame ones, dropping some. V and J calls and clone size are those listed in that table; D and trimming were worked out from the DNA. The table records under 250,000 clones, about 82% of them present only once. The receptor was derived from a woman older than 75 with COVID-19, enrolled during active disease. The chain carries TRBV6-5 and TRBJ2-3; 7 nucleotides align to TRBD2. Sequencing was performed on peripheral blood. DNA for the CDR3: TGTGCCAGCAGCACCACGGGGGGTAGCACAGATACGCAGTATTTT. It is translated as CASSTTGGSTDTQYF.